This T cell receptor (beta chain) was recorded in a study of blood T cells in healthy people across ages. The CDR3 loop spans 14 amino acids. Germline CDR1 SGHDN, CDR2 FVKESK. V was cut by 0 bases and J by 5 bases, with 10 bases left in between. Alongside a J-beta primer mix, a sample-barcoded 5' primer served in a second PCR lasting roughly 7 to 12 cycles. TCRdb analysed the 5' RACE reads with MiXCR anew, one entry per CDR3 protein. The sample includes some 1.8 million distinct CDR3 sequences, about two fifths of them seen just once. Isolating PBMCs gave at least 6.5 million of these cells per sample.

Specimen: blood. The receptor was derived from a human donor in good health. The gene calls are TRBV14 and TRBJ1-1, with D possibly being TRBD1 (5 bases). The CDR3, as DNA: TGTGCCAGCAGCCAAGAACAGGAGGGGACTGAAGCTTTCTTT. It encodes CASSQEQEGTEAFF.